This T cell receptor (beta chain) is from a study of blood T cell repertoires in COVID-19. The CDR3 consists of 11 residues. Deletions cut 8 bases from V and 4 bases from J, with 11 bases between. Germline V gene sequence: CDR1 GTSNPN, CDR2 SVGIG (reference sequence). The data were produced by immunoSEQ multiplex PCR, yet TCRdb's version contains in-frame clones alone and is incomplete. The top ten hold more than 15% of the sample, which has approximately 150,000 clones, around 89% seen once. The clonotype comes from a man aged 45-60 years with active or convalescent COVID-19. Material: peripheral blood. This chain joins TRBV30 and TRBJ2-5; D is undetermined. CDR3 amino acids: CASRRRETQYF. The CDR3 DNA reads TGTGCCAGCCGACGGAGAGAGACCCAGTACTTC.